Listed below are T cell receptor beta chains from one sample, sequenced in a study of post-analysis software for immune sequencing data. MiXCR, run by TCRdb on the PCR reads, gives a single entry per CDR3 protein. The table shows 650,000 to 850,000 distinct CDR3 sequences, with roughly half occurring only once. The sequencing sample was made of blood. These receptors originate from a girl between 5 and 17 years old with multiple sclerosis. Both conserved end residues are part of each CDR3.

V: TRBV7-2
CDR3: CASSLAGGITDTQYF

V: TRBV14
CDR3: CASSQTSGDQETQYF

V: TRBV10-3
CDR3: CAISGLIGADTQYF

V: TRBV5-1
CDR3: CASSLGPGSTYEQYF

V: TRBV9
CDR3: CASSETSSYEQYF

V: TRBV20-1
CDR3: CSARWEGTSLNEQFF

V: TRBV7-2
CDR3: CASSMRDRGYGYTF

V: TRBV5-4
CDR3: CASSLAPGAEYEQYF

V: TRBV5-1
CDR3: CASSWTTRDYGYTF

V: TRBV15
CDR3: CATSRDIENTEAFF

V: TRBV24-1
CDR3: CATSEEQPGQGMGGNEQFF

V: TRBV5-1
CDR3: CASSFGHDYEQYF

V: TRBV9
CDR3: CASSVGDWGGQQETQYF

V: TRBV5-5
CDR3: CASSLMGVEQYF

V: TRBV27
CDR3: CASSLSGLAGAHYEQYF

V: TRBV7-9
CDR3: CASSLADGGGPQHF

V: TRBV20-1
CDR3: CSASGIDNEQFF

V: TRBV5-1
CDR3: CASSLDSGIGYEQYF

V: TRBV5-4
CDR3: CASSLRFLAGGRADTQYF

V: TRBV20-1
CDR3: CSANPQGQSYEQYF

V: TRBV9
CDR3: CASSVGEALGYTF

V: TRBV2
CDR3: CASSPRDRERGTQYF

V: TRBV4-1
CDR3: CASSHLGVLAKNIQYF

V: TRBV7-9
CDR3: CASSFEASMVAQYF

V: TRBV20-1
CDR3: CSAASYPTTDTQYF

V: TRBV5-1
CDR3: CASSLASTTYEQFF

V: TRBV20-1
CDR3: CSARRPKQGLMYNEQFF

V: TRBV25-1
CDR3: CASSEPLGGCTF